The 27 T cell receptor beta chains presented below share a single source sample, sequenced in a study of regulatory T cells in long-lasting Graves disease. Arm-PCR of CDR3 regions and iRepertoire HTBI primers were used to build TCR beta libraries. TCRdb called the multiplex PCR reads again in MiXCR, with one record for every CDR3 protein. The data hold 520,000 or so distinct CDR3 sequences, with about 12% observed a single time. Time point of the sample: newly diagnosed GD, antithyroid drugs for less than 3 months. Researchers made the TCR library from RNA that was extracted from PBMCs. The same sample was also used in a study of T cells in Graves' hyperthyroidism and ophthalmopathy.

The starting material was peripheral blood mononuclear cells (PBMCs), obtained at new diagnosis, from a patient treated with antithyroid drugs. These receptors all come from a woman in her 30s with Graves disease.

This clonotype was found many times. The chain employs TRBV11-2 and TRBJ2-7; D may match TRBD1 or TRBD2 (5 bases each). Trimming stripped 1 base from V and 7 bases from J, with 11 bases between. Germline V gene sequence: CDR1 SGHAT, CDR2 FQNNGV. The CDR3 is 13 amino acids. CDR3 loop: CASSLGDAREQYF. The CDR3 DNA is TGTGCCAGCAGCTTAGGGGACGCGCGTGAGCAGTACTTC.

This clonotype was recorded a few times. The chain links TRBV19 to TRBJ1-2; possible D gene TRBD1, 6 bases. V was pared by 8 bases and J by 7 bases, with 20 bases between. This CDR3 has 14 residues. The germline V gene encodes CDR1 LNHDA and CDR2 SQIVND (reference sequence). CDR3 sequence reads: CASSPTQTGLGYTF. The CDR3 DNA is TGTGCCAGTTCCCCCACACAGACAGGCCTTGGCTACACCTTC.

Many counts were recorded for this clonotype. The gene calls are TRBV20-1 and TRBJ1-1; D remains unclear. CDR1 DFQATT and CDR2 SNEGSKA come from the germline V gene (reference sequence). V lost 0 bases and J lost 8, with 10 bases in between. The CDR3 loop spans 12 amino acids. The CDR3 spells CSARDLGWEAFF. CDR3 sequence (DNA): TGCAGTGCTAGAGATTTGGGGTGGGAAGCTTTCTTT.

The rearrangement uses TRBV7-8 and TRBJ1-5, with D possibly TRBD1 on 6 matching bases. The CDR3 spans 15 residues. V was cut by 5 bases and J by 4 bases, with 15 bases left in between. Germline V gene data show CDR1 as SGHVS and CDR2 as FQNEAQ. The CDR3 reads CASSPTTGANQPQHF. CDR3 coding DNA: TGTGCCAGCAGCCCAACGACAGGAGCTAATCAGCCCCAGCATTTT.

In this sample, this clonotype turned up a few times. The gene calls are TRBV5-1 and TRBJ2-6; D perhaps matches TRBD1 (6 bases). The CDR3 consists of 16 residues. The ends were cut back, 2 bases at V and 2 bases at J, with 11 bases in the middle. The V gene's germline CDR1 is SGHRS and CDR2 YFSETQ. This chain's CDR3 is CASSFNRETGANVLTF. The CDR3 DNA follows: TGCGCCAGCAGCTTCAACAGGGAAACTGGGGCCAACGTCCTGACTTTC.

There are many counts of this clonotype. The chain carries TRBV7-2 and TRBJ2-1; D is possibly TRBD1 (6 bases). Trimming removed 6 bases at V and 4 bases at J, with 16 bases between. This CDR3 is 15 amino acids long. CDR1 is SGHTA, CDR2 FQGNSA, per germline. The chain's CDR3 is CASRPRDKQYNEQFF. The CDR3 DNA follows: TGTGCCAGCAGACCCCGGGACAAGCAATACAATGAGCAGTTCTTC. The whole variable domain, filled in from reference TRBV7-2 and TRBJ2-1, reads GAGVSQSPSNKVTEKGKDVELRCDPISGHTALYWYRQSLGQGLEFLIYFQGNSAPDKSGLPSDRFSAERTGGSVSTLTIQRTQQEDSAVYLCASRPRDKQYNEQFFGPGTRLTVL.

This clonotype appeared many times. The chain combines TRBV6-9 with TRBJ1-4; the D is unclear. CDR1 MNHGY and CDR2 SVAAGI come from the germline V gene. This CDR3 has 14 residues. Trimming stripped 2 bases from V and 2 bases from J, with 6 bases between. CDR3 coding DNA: TGTGCCAGCAGTTATGGGCAGACTAATGAAAAACTGTTTTTT. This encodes CASSYGQTNEKLFF.

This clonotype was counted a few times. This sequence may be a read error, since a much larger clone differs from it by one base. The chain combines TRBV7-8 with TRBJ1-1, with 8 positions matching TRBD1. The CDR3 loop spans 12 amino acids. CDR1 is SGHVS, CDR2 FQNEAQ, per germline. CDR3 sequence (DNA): TGTGCCAGCAGCGGGGACAGGACTGCAGCTTTCTTT. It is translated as CASSGDRTAAFF.

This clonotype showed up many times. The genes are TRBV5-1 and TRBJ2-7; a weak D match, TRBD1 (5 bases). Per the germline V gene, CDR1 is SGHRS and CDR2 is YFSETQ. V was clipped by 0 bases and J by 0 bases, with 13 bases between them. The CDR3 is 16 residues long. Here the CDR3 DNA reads TGCGCCAGCAGCTTGGAGCCCCGACAGATCTCCTACGAGCAGTACTTC. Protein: CASSLEPRQISYEQYF.

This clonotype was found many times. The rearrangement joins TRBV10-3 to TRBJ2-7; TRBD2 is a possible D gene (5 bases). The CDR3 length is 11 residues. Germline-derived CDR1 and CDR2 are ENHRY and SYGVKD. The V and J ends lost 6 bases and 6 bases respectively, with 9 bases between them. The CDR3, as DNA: TGTGCCATCAGAGCCGGAGGCGAGCAGTACTTC. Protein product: CAIRAGGEQYF.

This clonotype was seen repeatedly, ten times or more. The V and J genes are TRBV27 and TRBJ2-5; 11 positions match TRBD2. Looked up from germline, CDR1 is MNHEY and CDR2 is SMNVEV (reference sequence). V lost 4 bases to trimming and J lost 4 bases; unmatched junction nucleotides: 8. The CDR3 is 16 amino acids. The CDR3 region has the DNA TGTGCCAGCAGTTCAATACTAGCGGGAGTGGGAGAGACCCAGTACTTC. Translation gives CASSSILAGVGETQYF.

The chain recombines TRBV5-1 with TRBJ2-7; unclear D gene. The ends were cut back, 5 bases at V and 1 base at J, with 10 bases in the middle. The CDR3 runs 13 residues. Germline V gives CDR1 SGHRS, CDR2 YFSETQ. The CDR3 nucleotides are TGCGCCAGCAGGTTACAGCCTTCCTACGAGCAGTACTTC. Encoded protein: CASRLQPSYEQYF.

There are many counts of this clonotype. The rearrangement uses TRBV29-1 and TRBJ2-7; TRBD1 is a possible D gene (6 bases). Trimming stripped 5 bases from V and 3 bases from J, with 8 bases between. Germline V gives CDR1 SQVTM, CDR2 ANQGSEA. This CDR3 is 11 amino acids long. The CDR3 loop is CSVLQGYEQYF. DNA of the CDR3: TGCAGCGTTTTACAGGGCTACGAGCAGTACTTC.

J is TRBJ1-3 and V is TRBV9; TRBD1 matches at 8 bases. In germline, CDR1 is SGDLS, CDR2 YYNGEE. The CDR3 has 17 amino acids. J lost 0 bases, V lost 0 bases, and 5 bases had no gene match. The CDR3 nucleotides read TGTGCCAGCAGCGTAGGCAGGGGGCGAAACTCTGGAAACACCATATATTTT. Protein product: CASSVGRGRNSGNTIYF.

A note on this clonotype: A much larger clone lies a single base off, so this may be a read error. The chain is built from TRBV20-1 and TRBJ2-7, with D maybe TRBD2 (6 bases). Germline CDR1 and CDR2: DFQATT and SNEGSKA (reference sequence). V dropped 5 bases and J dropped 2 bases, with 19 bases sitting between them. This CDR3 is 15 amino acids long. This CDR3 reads CSALGGVGGTYEQYF. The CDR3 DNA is TGCAGTGCTTTGGGGGGAGTGGGAGGAACCTACGAGCAGTACTTC.

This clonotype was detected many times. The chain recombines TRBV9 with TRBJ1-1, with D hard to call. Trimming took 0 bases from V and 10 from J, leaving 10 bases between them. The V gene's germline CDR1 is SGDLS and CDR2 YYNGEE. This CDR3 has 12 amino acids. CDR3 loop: CASSVVGGPAFF. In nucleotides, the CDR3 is TGTGCCAGCAGCGTAGTAGGTGGGCCAGCTTTCTTT.

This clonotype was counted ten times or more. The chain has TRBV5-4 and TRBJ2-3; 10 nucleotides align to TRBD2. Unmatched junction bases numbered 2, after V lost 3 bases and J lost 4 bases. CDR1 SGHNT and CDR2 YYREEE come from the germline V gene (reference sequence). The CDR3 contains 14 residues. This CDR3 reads CASSSSGSSDTQYF. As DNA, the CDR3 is TGTGCCAGCAGCTCTAGCGGGAGCTCAGATACGCAGTATTTT.

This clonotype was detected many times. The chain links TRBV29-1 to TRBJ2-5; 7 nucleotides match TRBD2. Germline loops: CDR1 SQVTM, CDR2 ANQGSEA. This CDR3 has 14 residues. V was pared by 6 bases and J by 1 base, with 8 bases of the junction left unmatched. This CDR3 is CSVDISGAQETQYF. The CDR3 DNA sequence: TGCAGCGTGGACATCAGCGGGGCCCAAGAGACCCAGTACTTC.

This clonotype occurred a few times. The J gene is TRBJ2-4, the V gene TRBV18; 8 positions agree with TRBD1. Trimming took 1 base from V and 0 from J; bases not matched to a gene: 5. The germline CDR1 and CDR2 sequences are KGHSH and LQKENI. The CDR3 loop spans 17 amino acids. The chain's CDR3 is CASSPRGTGLAKNIQYF. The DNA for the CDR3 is TGTGCCAGCTCACCACGGGGGACAGGACTAGCCAAAAACATTCAGTACTTC.

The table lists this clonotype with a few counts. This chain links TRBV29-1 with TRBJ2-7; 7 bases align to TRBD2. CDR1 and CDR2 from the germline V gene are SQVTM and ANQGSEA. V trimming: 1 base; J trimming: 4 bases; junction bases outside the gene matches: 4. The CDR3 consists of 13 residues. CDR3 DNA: TGCAGCGTTGAAGTTGCGGGAGAGTACGAGCAGTACTTC. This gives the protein CSVEVAGEYEQYF.

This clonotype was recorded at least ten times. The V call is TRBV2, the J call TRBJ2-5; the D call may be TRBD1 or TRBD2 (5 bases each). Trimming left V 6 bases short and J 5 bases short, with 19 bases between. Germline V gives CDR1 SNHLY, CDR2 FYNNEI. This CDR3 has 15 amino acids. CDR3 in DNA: TGTGCCAGCAGCCCGCCGGGGCGGGCCGGTGAGACCCAGTACTTC. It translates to CASSPPGRAGETQYF.

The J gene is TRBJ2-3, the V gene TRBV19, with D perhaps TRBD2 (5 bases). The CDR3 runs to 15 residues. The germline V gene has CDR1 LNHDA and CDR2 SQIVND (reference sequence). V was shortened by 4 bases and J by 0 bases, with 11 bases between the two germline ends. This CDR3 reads CASSTDYTSTDTQYF. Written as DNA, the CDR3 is TGTGCCAGTAGTACCGACTACACTAGCACAGATACGCAGTATTTT.

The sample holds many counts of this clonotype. The CDR3: CSAREVDNSPLHF. CDR3 DNA sequence: TGCAGTGCTAGAGAGGTTGATAATTCACCCCTCCACTTT. The chain recombines TRBV20-1 with TRBJ1-6, with unresolved D. V was cut by 0 bases and J by 5 bases, with 5 bases left in between. The CDR3 is 13 residues long. Looked up from germline, CDR1 is DFQATT and CDR2 is SNEGSKA (reference sequence).

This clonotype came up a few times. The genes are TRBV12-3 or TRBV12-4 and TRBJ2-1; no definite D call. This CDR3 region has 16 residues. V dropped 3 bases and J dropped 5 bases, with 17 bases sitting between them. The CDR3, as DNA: TGTGCCAGCAGTTTTAATTTGGGATCCCAACACAATGAGCAGTTCTTC. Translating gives CASSFNLGSQHNEQFF.

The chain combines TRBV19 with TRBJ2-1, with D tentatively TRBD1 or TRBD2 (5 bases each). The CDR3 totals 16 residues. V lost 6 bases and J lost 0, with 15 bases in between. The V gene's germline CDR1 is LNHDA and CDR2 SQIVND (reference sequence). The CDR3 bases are TGTGCCAGTAGCCCCGGGGCGACCATCTCCTACAATGAGCAGTTCTTC. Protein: CASSPGATISYNEQFF.

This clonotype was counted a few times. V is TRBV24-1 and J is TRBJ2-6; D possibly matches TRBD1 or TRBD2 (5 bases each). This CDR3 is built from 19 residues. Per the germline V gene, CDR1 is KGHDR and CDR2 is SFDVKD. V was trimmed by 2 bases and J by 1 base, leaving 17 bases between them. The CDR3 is CATSDSGRRTASGANVLTF. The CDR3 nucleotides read TGTGCCACCAGTGATTCGGGACGGCGGACCGCATCTGGGGCCAACGTCCTGACTTTC.

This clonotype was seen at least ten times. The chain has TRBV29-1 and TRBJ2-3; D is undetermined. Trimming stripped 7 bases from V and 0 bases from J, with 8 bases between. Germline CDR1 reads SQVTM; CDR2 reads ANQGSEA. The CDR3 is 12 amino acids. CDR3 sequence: CSEKSSTDTQYF. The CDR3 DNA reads TGCAGCGAAAAATCTAGCACAGATACGCAGTATTTT.